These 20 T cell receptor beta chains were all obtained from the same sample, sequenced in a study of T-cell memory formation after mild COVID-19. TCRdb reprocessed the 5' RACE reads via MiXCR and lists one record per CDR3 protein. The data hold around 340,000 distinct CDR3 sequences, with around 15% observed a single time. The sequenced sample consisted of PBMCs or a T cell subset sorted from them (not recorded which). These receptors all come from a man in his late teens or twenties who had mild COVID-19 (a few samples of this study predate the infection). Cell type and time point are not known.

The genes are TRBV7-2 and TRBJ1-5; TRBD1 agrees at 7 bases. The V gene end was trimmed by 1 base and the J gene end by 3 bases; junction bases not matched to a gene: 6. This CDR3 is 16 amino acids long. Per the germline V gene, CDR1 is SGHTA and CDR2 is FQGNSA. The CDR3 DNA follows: TGTGCCAGCAGCTTAGGCGACAGGGCCTTCAATCAGCCCCAGCATTTT. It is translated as CASSLGDRAFNQPQHF.

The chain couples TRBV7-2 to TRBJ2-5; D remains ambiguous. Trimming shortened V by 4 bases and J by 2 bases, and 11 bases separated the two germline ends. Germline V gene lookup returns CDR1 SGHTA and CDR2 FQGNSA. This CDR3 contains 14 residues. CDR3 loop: CASSYYLGQETQYF. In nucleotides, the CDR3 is TGTGCCAGCAGCTACTACCTAGGGCAAGAGACCCAGTACTTC.

Written as DNA, the CDR3 is TGCAGTGCCCAAGATACAGGGACCGGGGAGCTGTTTTTT. As protein: CSAQDTGTGELFF. This chain uses TRBV20-1 with TRBJ2-2; D may be TRBD1 (6 bases). Germline CDR1 DFQATT, CDR2 SNEGSKA (reference sequence). Trimming stripped 6 bases from V and 5 bases from J, with 13 bases between. The CDR3 has 13 residues.

This CDR3 reads CASSQDRMGGELFF. CDR3 bases: TGCGCCAGCAGCCAAGATAGGATGGGCGGGGAGCTGTTTTTT. The rearrangement uses TRBV4-3 and TRBJ2-2; no clear D. Per the germline V gene, CDR1 is LGHNA and CDR2 is YSLEER. The length of the CDR3 is 14 residues. With 0 bases removed from V and 7 bases from J, the gap between germline ends came to 9 bases.

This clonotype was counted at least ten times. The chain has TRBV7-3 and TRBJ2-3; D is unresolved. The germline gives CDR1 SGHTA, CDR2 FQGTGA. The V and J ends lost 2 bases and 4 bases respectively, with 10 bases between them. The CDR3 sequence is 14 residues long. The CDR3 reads CASSLVSAADTQYF. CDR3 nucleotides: TGTGCCAGCAGCTTAGTATCGGCGGCAGATACGCAGTATTTT.

The chain's CDR3 is CASSGEPRGPNTEAFF. In nucleotides, the CDR3 is TGTGCCAGCAGCGGGGAACCCAGGGGGCCCAACACTGAAGCTTTCTTT. The rearrangement uses TRBV11-2 and TRBJ1-1; TRBD1 matches 8 bases. The V gene end was trimmed by 5 bases and the J gene end by 2 bases; junction bases not matched to a gene: 10. CDR3 length: 16 residues. From germline, CDR1 is SGHAT and CDR2 FQNNGV.

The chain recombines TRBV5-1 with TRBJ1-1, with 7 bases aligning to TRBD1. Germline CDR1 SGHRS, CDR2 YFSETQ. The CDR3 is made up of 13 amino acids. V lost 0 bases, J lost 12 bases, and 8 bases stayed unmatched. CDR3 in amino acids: CASSLDVTGSPFF. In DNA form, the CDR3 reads TGCGCCAGCAGCTTGGATGTGACAGGGTCACCTTTCTTT.

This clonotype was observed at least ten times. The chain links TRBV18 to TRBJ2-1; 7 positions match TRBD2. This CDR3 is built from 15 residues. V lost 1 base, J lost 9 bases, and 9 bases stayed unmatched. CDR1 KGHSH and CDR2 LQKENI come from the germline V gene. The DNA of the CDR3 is TGTGCCAGCTCACCACGTCGGGCGTTAGCGGGTGAGCAGTTCTTC. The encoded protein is CASSPRRALAGEQFF.

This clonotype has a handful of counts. CDR3 coding DNA: TGTGCCAGCAGCCCCGACCCGAGCAATCAGCCCCAGCATTTT. Translating gives CASSPDPSNQPQHF. The rearrangement joins TRBV14 to TRBJ1-5; no clear D gene. V gave up 4 bases and J gave up 1 base, with 8 bases separating them. Germline loops: CDR1 SGHDN, CDR2 FVKESK. This CDR3 has 14 amino acids.

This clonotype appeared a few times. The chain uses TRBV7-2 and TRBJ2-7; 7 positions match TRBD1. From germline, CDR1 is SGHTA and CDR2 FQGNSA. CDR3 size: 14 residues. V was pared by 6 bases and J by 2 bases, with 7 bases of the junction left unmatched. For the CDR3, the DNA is TGTGCCAGCAGAACCGGGACAGAGCCCTACGAGCAGTACGTC. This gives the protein CASRTGTEPYEQYV.

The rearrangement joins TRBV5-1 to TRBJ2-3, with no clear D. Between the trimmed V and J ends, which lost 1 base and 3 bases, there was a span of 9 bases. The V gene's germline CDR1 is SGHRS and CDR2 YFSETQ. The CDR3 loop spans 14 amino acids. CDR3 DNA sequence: TGCGCCAGCAGCTTGAAGGGCCATACAGATACGCAGTATTTT. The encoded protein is CASSLKGHTDTQYF. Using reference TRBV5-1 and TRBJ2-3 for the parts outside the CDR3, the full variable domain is KAGVTQTPRYLIKTRGQQVTLSCSPISGHRSVSWYQQTPGQGLQFLFEYFSETQRNKGNFPGRFSGRQFSNSRSEMNVSTLELGDSALYLCASSLKGHTDTQYFGPGTRLTVL.

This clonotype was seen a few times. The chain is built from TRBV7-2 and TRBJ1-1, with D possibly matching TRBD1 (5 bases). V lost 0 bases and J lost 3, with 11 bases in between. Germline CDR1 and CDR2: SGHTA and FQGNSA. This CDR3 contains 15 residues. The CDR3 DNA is TGTGCCAGCAGCTTAGCGTGGGGCAGCCACACTGAAGCTTTCTTT. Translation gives CASSLAWGSHTEAFF.

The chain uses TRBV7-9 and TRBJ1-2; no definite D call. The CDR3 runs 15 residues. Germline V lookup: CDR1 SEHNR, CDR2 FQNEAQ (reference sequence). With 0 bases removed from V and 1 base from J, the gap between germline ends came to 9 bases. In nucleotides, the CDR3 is TGTGCCAGCAGCTTAGCGAAGGACGGTAACTATGGCTACACCTTC. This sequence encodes CASSLAKDGNYGYTF.

The CDR3 loop is CASSNTGGNQPQHF. Here the CDR3 DNA reads TGTGCCAGCAGCAATACAGGGGGCAATCAGCCCCAGCATTTT. This chain connects TRBV3-1 to TRBJ1-5; 7 bases map to TRBD1. Germline trimming cut 5 bases from V and 2 bases from J; bases unmatched to any gene: 3. The CDR3 runs to 14 residues. The germline V gene encodes CDR1 LGHDT and CDR2 YNNKEL (reference sequence).

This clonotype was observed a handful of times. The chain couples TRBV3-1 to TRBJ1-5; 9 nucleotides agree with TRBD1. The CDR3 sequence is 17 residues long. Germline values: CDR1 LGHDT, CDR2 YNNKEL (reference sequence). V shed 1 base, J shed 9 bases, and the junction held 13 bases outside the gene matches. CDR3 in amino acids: CASSQVGGQGPSWPQHF. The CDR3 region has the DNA TGTGCCAGCAGCCAAGTGGGGGGACAGGGACCCTCTTGGCCCCAGCATTTT.

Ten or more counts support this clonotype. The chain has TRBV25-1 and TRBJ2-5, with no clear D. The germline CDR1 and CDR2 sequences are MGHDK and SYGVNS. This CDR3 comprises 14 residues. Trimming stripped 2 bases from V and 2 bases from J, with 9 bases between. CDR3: CASSEKTMQETQYF. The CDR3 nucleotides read TGTGCCAGCAGTGAAAAAACAATGCAAGAGACCCAGTACTTC. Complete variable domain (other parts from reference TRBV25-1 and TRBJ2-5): EADIYQTPRYLVIGTGKKITLECSQTMGHDKMYWYQQDPGMELHLIHYSYGVNSTEKGDLSSESTVSRIRTEHFPLTLESARPSHTSQYLCASSEKTMQETQYFGPGTRLLVL.

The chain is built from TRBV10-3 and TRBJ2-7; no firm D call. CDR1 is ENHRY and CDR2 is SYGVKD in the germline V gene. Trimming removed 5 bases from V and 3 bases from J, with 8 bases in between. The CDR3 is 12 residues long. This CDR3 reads CAISPDGYEQYV. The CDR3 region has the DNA TGTGCCATCAGTCCAGACGGCTACGAGCAGTACGTC.

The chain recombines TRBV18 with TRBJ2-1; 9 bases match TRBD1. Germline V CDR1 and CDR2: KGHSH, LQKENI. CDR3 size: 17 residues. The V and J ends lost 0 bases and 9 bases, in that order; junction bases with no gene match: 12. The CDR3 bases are TGTGCCAGCTCACCACCGTTGGGGACAGGGATCCTCGGTGAGCAGTTCTTC. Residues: CASSPPLGTGILGEQFF.

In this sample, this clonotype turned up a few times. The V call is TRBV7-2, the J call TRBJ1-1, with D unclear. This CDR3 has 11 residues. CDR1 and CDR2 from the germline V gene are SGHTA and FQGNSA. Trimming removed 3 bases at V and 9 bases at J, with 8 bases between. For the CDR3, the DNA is TGTGCCAGCAGCTTGGAGTCTAAAGCTTTCTTT. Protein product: CASSLESKAFF.

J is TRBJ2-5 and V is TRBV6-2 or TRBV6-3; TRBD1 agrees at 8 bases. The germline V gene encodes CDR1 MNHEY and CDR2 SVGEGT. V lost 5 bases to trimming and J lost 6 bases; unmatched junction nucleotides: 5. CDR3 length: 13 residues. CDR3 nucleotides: TGTGCCAGCAGTCGCGGACAGGGAAAGACCCAGTACTTC. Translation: CASSRGQGKTQYF.